This T cell receptor (beta chain) is drawn from a study of blood T cells in healthy people across ages. Points on this clonotype: Its antigen is undetermined.

Next came a second PCR, run for about 7 to 12 cycles, which used a sample-barcoded 5' primer along with a J-beta primer mix. Each sample yielded at least 3 million CDR3-containing paired-end reads. TCRdb re-analysed the 5' RACE reads in MiXCR, keeping a single row per CDR3 protein. Of about 1.4 million distinct CDR3 sequences listed, 55% to 75% are singletons. Peripheral blood, roughly 9.3 milliliters per donor, was collected. Deletions cut 1 base from V and 5 bases from J, with 13 bases between. Germline V gene data show CDR1 as SGHRS and CDR2 as YFSETQ. The CDR3 sequence is 14 residues long. Findings and limits, study-wide: Investigators treated diversity estimates from one million T cells as underestimates. When set beside aged donors, long-lived donors presented more naive CD4+ cells and higher diversity.

The specimen was blood. This sequence was found in a man younger than 30 in good health. The V call is TRBV5-1, the J call TRBJ2-7, with D possibly being TRBD2 (5 bases). CDR3 loop: CASSLKLEVNEQYF. The CDR3, as DNA: TGCGCCAGCAGCTTGAAACTAGAGGTTAACGAGCAGTACTTC.